These 7 T cell receptor beta chains came from one sample sequenced in a study of blood T cell repertoires in COVID-19. Profiling relied on immunoSEQ multiplex PCR, and the TCRdb table lists in-frame clones only, not all of them. The sample has 110,000 or so clones, approximately 84% seen once. The sequenced sample consisted of peripheral blood. These receptors were collected from a man in his fifties or sixties with acute or convalescent COVID-19.

The chain is built from TRBV18 and TRBJ1-3, with D tentatively TRBD1 (6 bases). CDR1 and CDR2 (germline): KGHSH, LQKENI. The CDR3 totals 15 residues. Trimming removed 0 bases from V and 2 bases from J, with 8 bases in between. CDR3 sequence: CASSPPGATGNTIYF. The CDR3 DNA follows: TGTGCCAGCTCACCACCGGGGGCAACTGGAAACACCATATATTTT.

The V and J genes are TRBV28 and TRBJ1-2; D is undetermined. Germline CDR1 is MDHEN and CDR2 is SYDVKM. The CDR3 is 13 residues long. V was pared by 10 bases and J by 3 bases, with 15 bases between. CDR3 bases: TGTGCCATCGCGTCCGTGCCGTACTATGGCTACACCTTC. It encodes CAIASVPYYGYTF.

The genes are TRBV10-3 and TRBJ1-3, with D possibly being TRBD1 (5 bases). V was shortened by 6 bases and J by 1 base, with 10 bases between the two germline ends. The CDR3 is made up of 14 amino acids. Germline V gene sequence: CDR1 ENHRY, CDR2 SYGVKD. The CDR3 DNA sequence: TGTGCCATCAGCCGACAGCATTCTGGAAACACCATATATTTT. Translation: CAISRQHSGNTIYF.

This clone was picked up one time. The rearrangement joins TRBV28 to TRBJ1-2; 8 bases agree with TRBD1. CDR3 length: 15 residues. J was trimmed by 8 bases and V by 5 bases; bases with no gene match: 13. Germline V gene data show CDR1 as MDHEN and CDR2 as SYDVKM. DNA for the CDR3: TGTGCCAGCAGTGGTAATTACAGGGGGTTAAACGGCTACACCTTC. This gives the protein CASSGNYRGLNGYTF.

The chain carries TRBV18 and TRBJ1-2; 7 positions agree with TRBD1. The CDR3 consists of 14 residues. CDR1 is KGHSH and CDR2 is LQKENI in the germline V gene. Trimming took 6 bases from V and 6 from J; bases not matched to a gene: 10. The CDR3 DNA reads as TGTGCCAGCTCCCTCCGACAGGGAATAGATGGCTACACCTTC. This encodes CASSLRQGIDGYTF.

V and J are TRBV3-1 (or the pseudogene TRBV3-2) and TRBJ1-4; 9 bases align to TRBD1. CDR3 length equals 16 residues. From germline, CDR1 is LGHDT and CDR2 YNNKEL (reference sequence). V lost 1 base and J lost 8; bases outside the gene matches: 8. This CDR3 is CASSQAFRQGEEKLFF. DNA for the CDR3: TGTGCCAGCAGCCAAGCTTTTAGACAGGGGGAAGAAAAACTGTTTTTT.

This chain joins TRBV9 and TRBJ1-5; the match to TRBD1 covers 8 bases. Looked up from germline, CDR1 is SGDLS and CDR2 is YYNGEE. After removal of 4 bases from V and 0 bases from J, the junction contained 9 bases not matched to a gene. The CDR3 covers 17 residues. The CDR3 is CASSLGQGPYSNQPQHF. In nucleotides, the CDR3 is TGTGCCAGCAGCTTAGGACAGGGTCCATATAGCAATCAGCCCCAGCATTTT.